The rows below give T cell receptor beta chains drawn from one sample of a study of cytomegalovirus exposure and HLA in healthy donors. The repertoire was sequenced with immunoSEQ multiplex PCR; TCRdb's copy has only in-frame clones and lacks some. With 90,000 to 130,000 clones in the sample, the ten largest clones hold approximately 6.8%. The specimen sequenced was PBMCs. These receptors came from a man in his forties or fifties in good health and CMV-seropositive. Both conserved end residues are part of each CDR3. The D gene is left open where the match is weak.

CDR3nt | CDR3aa | v_gene | d_gene | j_gene
TGTGCCAGCAGTGATACGCCTGGGGGGGGTTGGAACTACGAGCAGTACTTC | CASSDTPGGGWNYEQYF | TRBV6-1 | TRBD2 | TRBJ2-7
TGTGCCAGCAGCCGAGGTTGGAGGGCTGGAAACACCATATATTTT | CASSRGWRAGNTIYF | TRBV5-6 | NA | TRBJ1-3
TGTGCCAGCAGCCAAGGGGACACTCAAGAGACCCAGTACTTC | CASSQGDTQETQYF | TRBV21-1 | NA | TRBJ2-5
TGTGCCAGCAGTTTAGGGACAAAGAACAATGAGCAGTTCTTC | CASSLGTKNNEQFF | TRBV28 | NA | TRBJ2-1
TGTGCCAGCAGCTCATCGACAGGGATGATGCCCGAGCAGTACTTC | CASSSSTGMMPEQYF | TRBV2 | TRBD1 | TRBJ2-7
TGTGCCAGCAGAAGCGACAGGGGCGTTGATTACGAGCAGTACTTC | CASRSDRGVDYEQYF | TRBV28 | TRBD1 | TRBJ2-7
TGCGCCAGCAGCCAAGATCAGGCCGTCACCGGGGAGCTGTTTTTT | CASSQDQAVTGELFF | TRBV4-3 | NA | TRBJ2-2
TGTGCCAGCAGCTTACAGGGGGTAGGCACAGATACGCAGTATTTT | CASSLQGVGTDTQYF | TRBV7-8 | TRBD1 | TRBJ2-3
TGTGCCAGCAGCACAGGGGACTCGAGAGATACGCAGTATTTT | CASSTGDSRDTQYF | TRBV7-9 | NA | TRBJ2-3
TGTGCCAGCAGCCAGACAGCGAACACTGAAGCTTTCTTT | CASSQTANTEAFF | TRBV7-9 | NA | TRBJ1-1
TGTGCCAGCAGTTCAGGGGGCAAACCAGGCATTGGCTACACCTTC | CASSSGGKPGIGYTF | TRBV6-5 | TRBD1 | TRBJ1-2
TGTGCCAGCAGCTCTACGCCGACAGGTGACACAGATACGCAGTATTTT | CASSSTPTGDTDTQYF | TRBV7-9 | NA | TRBJ2-3
NA | CASFGSGGRNYGYTF | TRBV28 | NA | TRBJ1-2
TGTGCTAGCAGCTTAGACCTAAATCAGCCCCAGCATTTT | CASSLDLNQPQHF | TRBV7-7 | NA | TRBJ1-5
TGTGCCAGCAGCTCCGGGGGCTCCTACGAGCAGTACTTC | CASSSGGSYEQYF | TRBV7-7 | NA | TRBJ2-7
TGTGCCAGCAGCCGGGACAGACAAGAGACCCAGTACTTC | CASSRDRQETQYF | TRBV5-4 | TRBD1 | TRBJ2-5
TGCAGCGTCGCAGAAGACACCCGCAGTCCCTACAATGAGCAGTTCTTC | CSVAEDTRSPYNEQFF | TRBV29-1 | NA | TRBJ2-1
TGTGCCAGCAGCGACTGGCTAGCCCGGACGGGCAATGAGCAGTTCTTC | CASSDWLARTGNEQFF | TRBV14 | NA | TRBJ2-1
TGTGCCAGCAGCTTAGATGGAGGGAGCACAGATACGCAGTATTTT | CASSLDGGSTDTQYF | TRBV7-2 | NA | TRBJ2-3
TGCGCCAGCAGCTTGGGGGACAGTAGGGCCTACGAGCAGTACTTC | CASSLGDSRAYEQYF | TRBV5-1 | TRBD1 | TRBJ2-7
TGTGCCAGCATCCAGGGAGGGGAGGGAGGGAACACTGAAGCTTTCTTT | CASIQGGEGGNTEAFF | TRBV2 | NA | TRBJ1-1
TGTGCCAGCAGCTTCCCGGGAGTGGCCGGGGAGCTGTTTTTT | CASSFPGVAGELFF | TRBV5-6 | NA | TRBJ2-2
TGTGCCAGCAGCACCGGGGGGGGGAAGAACGGCTATGGCTACACCTTC | CASSTGGGKNGYGYTF | TRBV27 | NA | TRBJ1-2
TGTGCCACCAGCATTGGTGGGCAGGCCGAGCAGTACTTC | CATSIGGQAEQYF | TRBV15 | NA | TRBJ2-7
TGTGCCAGCGAAGGACAGAACAGCTCCTACGAGCAGTACTTC | CASEGQNSSYEQYF | TRBV11-3 | NA | TRBJ2-7
TGTGCCAGCAGCCCCGACAGGGGGCGGTACAATGAGCAGTTCTTC | CASSPDRGRYNEQFF | TRBV7-9 | TRBD1 | TRBJ2-1
TGCAGCGTTGAGTTAGCGGGAGGGCTCAATGAGCAGTTCTTC | CSVELAGGLNEQFF | TRBV29-1 | TRBD2 | TRBJ2-1
TGCAGCGTTGGGGGGGGGACCTACGAGCAGTACTTC | CSVGGGTYEQYF | TRBV29-1 | TRBD2 | TRBJ2-7
TGTGCCAGCTCACCACCTGGCTTCTACGAGCAGTACTTC | CASSPPGFYEQYF | TRBV18 | NA | TRBJ2-7
TGTGCCAGCAGCTTAGGGACTAGCGTGACCTACGAGCAGTACTTC | CASSLGTSVTYEQYF | TRBV7-2 | TRBD2 | TRBJ2-7
TGTGCCAGCAGTTTCCCAGGGATGGGATCCTACAATGAGCAGTTCTTC | CASSFPGMGSYNEQFF | TRBV28 | NA | TRBJ2-1
TGTGCCAGCAGCCCCCGGGACAGCCTCCGGTATGAGCAGTTCTTC | CASSPRDSLRYEQFF | TRBV7-9 | TRBD1 | TRBJ2-1
TGCGCCAGCAGCTCCGAACAAACTAGCTATGAGCAGTTCTTC | CASSSEQTSYEQFF | TRBV5-1 | NA | TRBJ2-1
TGTGCCAGCAGCTTAAGAGGACAGGGTTACAATGAGCAGTTCTTC | CASSLRGQGYNEQFF | TRBV5-6 | TRBD1 | TRBJ2-1
TGTGCCAGCAGCCCAGGGTCCCGCACAGATACGCAGTATTTT | CASSPGSRTDTQYF | TRBV5-4 | NA | TRBJ2-3
TGTGCCAGCAGCCAGGGACAGGGTCTGACAGATACGCAGTATTTT | CASSQGQGLTDTQYF | TRBV2 | TRBD1 | TRBJ2-3
TGTGCCAGCAGCTTGGAGAGAGAGCACAATGAGCAGTTCTTC | CASSLEREHNEQFF | TRBV5-4 | NA | TRBJ2-1
TGTGCTAGTGGTTTCGTACTCTCGCGACTAGCGGTCTACGAGCAGTACTTC | CASGFVLSRLAVYEQYF | TRBV12-5 | TRBD2 | TRBJ2-7
TGTGCCAGCAGTGAACGAGGGGGTATGAACGAGCAGTACTTC | CASSERGGMNEQYF | TRBV6-1 | NA | TRBJ2-7
TGCGCCAGCAGCCAAGTCCTAGCGGCAACCTACGAGCAGTACTTC | CASSQVLAATYEQYF | TRBV4-1 | TRBD2 | TRBJ2-7
TGTGCCAGCAGCTCAGCGGGAGGGAGACACAATGAGCAGTTCTTC | CASSSAGGRHNEQFF | TRBV7-9 | TRBD2 | TRBJ2-1
TGTGCCAGTAGACCGACGGGACAGGCGAATGAAAAACTGTTTTTT | CASRPTGQANEKLFF | TRBV19 | TRBD1 | TRBJ1-4
TGTGCCAGCAGTCTCCAAGTCAGGGGACCCTACGAGCAGTACTTC | CASSLQVRGPYEQYF | TRBV27 | NA | TRBJ2-7
TGCAGCGTTAGACTAGCGGGATCCTTTAGGGAGCAGTTCTTC | CSVRLAGSFREQFF | TRBV29-1 | TRBD2 | TRBJ2-1
TGTGCCAGCAGCCAAAGTAGCGGGAGGCTCGACGAGCAGTACTTC | CASSQSSGRLDEQYF | TRBV5-4 | TRBD2 | TRBJ2-7
TGTGCCAGTACTCGACAGGATAATCAGCCCCAGCATTTT | CASTRQDNQPQHF | TRBV19 | NA | TRBJ1-5
TGTGCCAGCAGTAAAGAGGCTTCTGGGGCCAACGTCCTGACTTTC | CASSKEASGANVLTF | TRBV5-4 | NA | TRBJ2-6
TGTGCCAGTAGTATTAATCGGGGAAAGGGTAATCAGCCCCAGCATTTT | CASSINRGKGNQPQHF | TRBV19 | NA | TRBJ1-5
TGTGCCAGCAGTTACCAGGGGTTGACTGAAGCTTTCTTT | CASSYQGLTEAFF | TRBV6-5 | NA | TRBJ1-1
TGTGCCAGCAGCCTCCCGGGGGGGGAGCAGTACTTC | CASSLPGGEQYF | TRBV7-3 | TRBD2 | TRBJ2-7
TGTGCCAGCTCTTCCGACAGGGGCCAGCCCCAGCATTTT | CASSSDRGQPQHF | TRBV18 | TRBD1 | TRBJ1-5
TGTGCCAGTACCCAACTACTCTACACCGGGGAGCTGTTTTTT | CASTQLLYTGELFF | TRBV19 | NA | TRBJ2-2
TGTGCCAGCAGCTTGGGAAGGGGGAACACTGAAGCTTTCTTT | CASSLGRGNTEAFF | TRBV5-6 | NA | TRBJ1-1
TGTGCCAGCAGCTTAGTCAGGGATAAAACCGGGGAGCTGTTTTTT | CASSLVRDKTGELFF | TRBV11-1 | NA | TRBJ2-2
TGTGCCAGCAGTTGGATTAGGGACATCTCCTACGAGCAGTACTTC | CASSWIRDISYEQYF | TRBV11-2 | NA | TRBJ2-7